Below, one T cell receptor (beta chain) is given with its context. The antigen remains undetermined. This specimen belongs to a study of T-cell memory formation after mild COVID-19. Turning to the study itself: TCR clusters showed largely donor specificity.

From 5'RACE with constant-segment primers came TCR alpha and TCR beta cDNA libraries that carried sample barcodes and UMIs. TCRdb passed the 5' RACE reads through MiXCR, listing each CDR3 protein once. The data contain about 340,000 distinct CDR3 sequences, roughly 14% of them seen just once; the ten biggest clones take up around 22%. Whole-study findings and limits: Whereas later expanders leaned CD4+, clones contracting day 15 to 85 showed a balanced CD4/CD8 makeup.

Trimming took 4 bases from V and 9 from J, leaving 22 bases between them. In germline, CDR1 is SGHTA, CDR2 FQGNSA. The CDR3 loop spans 16 amino acids. Sequenced: PBMCs or a T cell subset sorted from them (not recorded which). The receptor was isolated from a man between 18 and 35 years old who had mild COVID-19 (a few samples of this study predate the infection). Cell type and time point are not known. The J gene is TRBJ1-5, the V gene TRBV7-2; the D is unclear. CDR3: CASSSYRVWTVTPQHF. CDR3 nucleotide sequence: TGTGCCAGCAGCTCATACCGGGTTTGGACTGTCACGCCCCAGCATTTT.